This TCR beta chain was recorded in a study of T cells in Graves' hyperthyroidism and ophthalmopathy. General study results and limits: Ophthalmopathy prediction by the model preceded onset by a median roughly 6.3 months.

This clonotype has a handful of counts. What it recognizes is unknown. Mismatch with germline at one junction end may stem from a read error. The CDR3 consists of 11 residues. Germline CDR1 is SNHLY and CDR2 is FYNNEI. From RNA transcripts, TCR beta CDR3 regions were amplified. TCR CDR3 regions were first amplified by RT-PCR with HTBI primers. TCRdb reanalysed the multiplex PCR reads using MiXCR and keeps one entry per CDR3 protein. The repertoire holds around 610,000 distinct CDR3 sequences, roughly 14% seen once, with about 4.5% in the top ten. Material: blood. The origin of this receptor is a woman aged 40 to 50 with Graves' ophthalmopathy. The chain employs TRBV2 and TRBJ2-7; possible D gene TRBD2, 5 bases. CDR3 in amino acids: CASSATRERHF. CDR3 bases: TGTGCCAGCAGTGCTACTAGAGAGAGGCACTTC. The full variable domain, in which reference TRBV2 and TRBJ2-7 provide the parts outside the CDR3, is EPEVTQTPSHQVTQMGQEVILRCVPISNHLYFYWYRQILGQKVEFLVSFYNNEISEKSEIFDDQFSVERPDGSNFTLKIRSTKLEDSAMYFCASSATRERHFGPGTRLTVT.